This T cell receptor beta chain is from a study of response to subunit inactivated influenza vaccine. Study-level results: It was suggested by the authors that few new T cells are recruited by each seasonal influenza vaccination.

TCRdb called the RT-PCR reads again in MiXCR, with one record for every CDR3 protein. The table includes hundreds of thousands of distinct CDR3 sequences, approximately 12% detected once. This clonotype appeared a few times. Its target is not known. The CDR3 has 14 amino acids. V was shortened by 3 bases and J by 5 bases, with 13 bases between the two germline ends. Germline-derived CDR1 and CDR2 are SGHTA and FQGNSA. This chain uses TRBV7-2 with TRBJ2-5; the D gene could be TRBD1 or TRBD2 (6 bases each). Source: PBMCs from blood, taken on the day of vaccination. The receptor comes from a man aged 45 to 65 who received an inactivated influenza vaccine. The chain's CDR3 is CASSFTRGVETQYF. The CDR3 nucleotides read TGTGCCAGCAGCTTTACTAGGGGGGTGGAGACCCAGTACTTC. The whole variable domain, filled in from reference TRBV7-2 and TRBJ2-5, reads GAGVSQSPSNKVTEKGKDVELRCDPISGHTALYWYRQSLGQGLEFLIYFQGNSAPDKSGLPSDRFSAERTGGSVSTLTIQRTQQEDSAVYLCASSFTRGVETQYFGPGTRLLVL.